The 4 T cell receptor beta chains listed next were all sequenced from one sample in a study of blood T cell repertoires in COVID-19. Profiled with immunoSEQ multiplex PCR; TCRdb holds only in-frame clones, not every one. The sample yields 150,000 to 200,000 clones, over 75% seen once. Sequenced sample: peripheral blood. The receptor set was obtained from a human donor with active or convalescent COVID-19. The donor label of this sample is uncertain.

This sequence joins TRBV4-1 and TRBJ2-5; D possibly corresponds to TRBD2 (6 bases). Germline values: CDR1 MGHRA, CDR2 YSYEKL. The CDR3 sequence is 17 residues long. Trimming pared 5 bases from V and 2 bases from J, leaving 21 bases between. CDR3 in amino acids: CASSTRRSGGTQETQYF. Written as DNA, the CDR3 is TGCGCCAGCAGCACCCGTAGGAGTGGCGGGACGCAAGAGACCCAGTACTTC.

V and J are TRBV19 and TRBJ2-1, with D perhaps matching TRBD1 (5 bases). V was clipped by 3 bases and J by 7 bases, with 19 bases between them. The CDR3 spans 16 residues. Germline lookup yields CDR1 LNHDA and CDR2 SQIVND (reference sequence). The CDR3 here is CASSMFGGRKGNEQFF. The CDR3 nucleotides are TGTGCCAGTAGTATGTTTGGCGGAAGAAAGGGGAATGAGCAGTTCTTC.

This clone was recorded a few times. The CDR3 coding sequence is TGTGCCAGCTCGGACAGGAACACTGAAGCTTTCTTT. Protein sequence: CASSDRNTEAFF. V usage is TRBV2 and J usage is TRBJ1-1; D perhaps matches TRBD1 (6 bases). V lost 8 bases and J 1 base, leaving 8 bases between the germline ends. This CDR3 spans 12 amino acids. Germline V gene data show CDR1 as SNHLY and CDR2 as FYNNEI.

This clone came up once. V is TRBV27 and J is TRBJ2-5; the D gene is possibly TRBD1 (5 bases). Trimming pared 5 bases from V and 4 bases from J, leaving 14 bases between. Germline V gives CDR1 MNHEY, CDR2 SMNVEV (reference sequence). This CDR3 comprises 14 residues. The CDR3 region is CASSQDTRVETQYF. CDR3 nucleotides: TGTGCCAGCAGTCAGGACACCCGCGTAGAGACCCAGTACTTC.